The source of this T cell receptor beta chain is a study of T cells in Graves' hyperthyroidism and ophthalmopathy. Study-wide results and caveats: A model of 13 V-J pairs discriminated ophthalmopathy from stable hyperthyroidism.

In its sample, this clonotype was seen many times. Its specificity is unknown. There were TCR beta CDR3 regions amplified from RNA transcripts. Carried out on the TCR CDR3, a first-round RT-PCR used the HTBI primer set. TCRdb used MiXCR to reprocess the multiplex PCR reads, holding one entry per CDR3 protein. The table has roughly 630,000 distinct CDR3 sequences, more than 15% seen once. Germline CDR1 is SGHTA and CDR2 is FQGNSA. Trimming removed 5 bases from V and 0 bases from J, with 14 bases in between. The CDR3 is 16 residues long. The sequenced material came from blood. The sequence was obtained from a woman aged 25 to 39 with Graves' hyperthyroidism. This sequence joins TRBV7-2 and TRBJ2-1; TRBD1 or TRBD2 may be the D gene (5 bases each). The CDR3 DNA is TGTGCCAGCAGCACTTTGGGACGGCGCTCCTACAATGAGCAGTTCTTC. The encoded protein is CASSTLGRRSYNEQFF. Based on the CDR3 plus reference TRBV7-2 and TRBJ2-1, the full variable domain is GAGVSQSPSNKVTEKGKDVELRCDPISGHTALYWYRQSLGQGLEFLIYFQGNSAPDKSGLPSDRFSAERTGGSVSTLTIQRTQQEDSAVYLCASSTLGRRSYNEQFFGPGTRLTVL.